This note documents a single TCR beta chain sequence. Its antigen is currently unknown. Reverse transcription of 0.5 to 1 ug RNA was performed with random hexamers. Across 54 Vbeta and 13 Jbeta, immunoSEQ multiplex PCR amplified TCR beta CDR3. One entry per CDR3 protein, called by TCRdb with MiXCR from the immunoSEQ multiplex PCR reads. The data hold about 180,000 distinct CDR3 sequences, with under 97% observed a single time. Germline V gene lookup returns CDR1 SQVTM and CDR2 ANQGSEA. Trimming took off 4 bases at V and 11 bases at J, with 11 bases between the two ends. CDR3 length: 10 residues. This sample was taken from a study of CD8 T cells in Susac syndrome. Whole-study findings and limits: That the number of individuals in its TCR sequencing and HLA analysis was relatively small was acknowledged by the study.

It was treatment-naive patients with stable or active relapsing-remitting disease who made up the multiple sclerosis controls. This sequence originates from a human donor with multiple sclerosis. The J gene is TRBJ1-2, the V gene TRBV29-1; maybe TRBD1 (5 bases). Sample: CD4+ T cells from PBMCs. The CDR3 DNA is TGCAGCGTTGGAGGGGATATGTACACCTTC. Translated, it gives CSVGGDMYTF. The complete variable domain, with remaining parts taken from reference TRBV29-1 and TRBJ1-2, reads SAVISQKPSRDICQRGTSLTIQCQVDSQVTMMFWYRQQPGQSLTLIATANQGSEATYESGFVIDKFPISRPNLTFSTLTVSNMSPEDSSIYLCSVGGDMYTFGSGTRLTVV.